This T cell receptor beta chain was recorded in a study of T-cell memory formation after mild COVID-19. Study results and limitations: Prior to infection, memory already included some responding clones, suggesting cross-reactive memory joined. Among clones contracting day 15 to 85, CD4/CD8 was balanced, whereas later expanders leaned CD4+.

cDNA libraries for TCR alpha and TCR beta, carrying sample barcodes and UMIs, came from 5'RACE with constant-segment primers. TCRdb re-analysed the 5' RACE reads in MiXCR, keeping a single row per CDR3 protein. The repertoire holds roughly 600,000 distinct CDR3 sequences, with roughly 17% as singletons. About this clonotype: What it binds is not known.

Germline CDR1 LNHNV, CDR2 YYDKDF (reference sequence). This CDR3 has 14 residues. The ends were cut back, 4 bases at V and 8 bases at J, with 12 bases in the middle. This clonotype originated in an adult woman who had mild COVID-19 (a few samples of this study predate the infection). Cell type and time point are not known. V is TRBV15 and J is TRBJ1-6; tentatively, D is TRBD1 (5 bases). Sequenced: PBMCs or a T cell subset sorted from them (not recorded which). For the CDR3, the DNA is TGTGCCACCAGCACGTTTGGGGGGGATTCACCCCTCCACTTT. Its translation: CATSTFGGDSPLHF.